The present T cell receptor (beta chain) was sequenced within a study of technical replicates of blood from several donors. Some clones are missing from TCRdb's copy, which holds only in-frame ones; the method was immunoSEQ multiplex PCR. This table has 65,000 to 90,000 clones, roughly nine tenths appearing once. Germline-derived CDR1 and CDR2 are SEHNR and FQNEAQ (reference sequence). The trim removed 4 bases at V and 6 bases at J, leaving 10 bases unmatched. This CDR3 has 15 amino acids. The sample consisted of T cells isolated from PBMCs. The chain has TRBV7-9 and TRBJ1-2; 8 nucleotides line up with TRBD1. The TCR comes from a human donor in good health. This CDR3 reads CASSSHRATGDGYTF. The CDR3, as DNA: TGTGCCAGCAGCTCACACCGGGCGACAGGGGATGGCTACACCTTC.